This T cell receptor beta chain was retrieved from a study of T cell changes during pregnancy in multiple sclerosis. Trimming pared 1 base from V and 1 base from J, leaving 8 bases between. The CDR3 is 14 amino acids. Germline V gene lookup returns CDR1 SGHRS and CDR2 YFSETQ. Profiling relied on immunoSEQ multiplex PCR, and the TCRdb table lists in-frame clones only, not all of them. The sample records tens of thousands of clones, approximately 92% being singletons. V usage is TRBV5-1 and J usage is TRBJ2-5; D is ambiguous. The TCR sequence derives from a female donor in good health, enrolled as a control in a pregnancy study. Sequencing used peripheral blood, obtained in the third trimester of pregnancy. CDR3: CASSLQTGQETQYF. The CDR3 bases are TGCGCCAGCAGCTTGCAGACGGGCCAAGAGACCCAGTACTTC.